These 21 T cell receptor beta chains were sequenced from one sample in a study of blood T cell repertoires in COVID-19. Assay: immunoSEQ multiplex PCR; the TCRdb copy retains only in-frame clones and omits some. The table lists hundreds of thousands of clones, over 70% of them singletons. Sequencing was performed on peripheral blood. These receptors were taken from a woman at least 80 years old with acute or convalescent COVID-19.

Concerning this clone itself: Other DNA sequences in this sample translate to the same CDR3. The J gene is TRBJ1-2, the V gene TRBV7-2; D gene unclear. Trimming cost V 1 base and J 4 bases, with 4 bases left between them. Germline V lookup: CDR1 SGHTA, CDR2 FQGNSA. The CDR3 length is 12 residues. CDR3 sequence (DNA): TGTGCCAGCAGCTTAGACAGCTATGGCTACACCTTC. Protein: CASSLDSYGYTF. The variable domain in full, completed from reference TRBV7-2 and TRBJ1-2, reads GAGVSQSPSNKVTEKGKDVELRCDPISGHTALYWYRQSLGQGLEFLIYFQGNSAPDKSGLPSDRFSAERTGGSVSTLTIQRTQQEDSAVYLCASSLDSYGYTFGSGTRLTVV.

This clone was seen a few times. V usage is TRBV27 and J usage is TRBJ1-1, with 8 bases lining up with TRBD1. The CDR3 loop spans 14 amino acids. Germline V gene sequence: CDR1 MNHEY, CDR2 SMNVEV (reference sequence). Unmatched junction bases numbered 8, after V lost 5 bases and J lost 6 bases. The CDR3 region has the DNA TGTGCCAGCAGTAAATCGACAGGGGTTTCTGAAGCTTTCTTT. Its protein product is CASSKSTGVSEAFF.

This rearrangement joins TRBV4-1 to TRBJ2-5; D is uncertain. Germline V lookup: CDR1 MGHRA, CDR2 YSYEKL. V was clipped by 4 bases and J by 5 bases, with 17 bases between them. This CDR3 is built from 15 residues. The CDR3 loop is CASSRAATGGETQYF. The CDR3 DNA reads as TGCGCCAGCAGCCGTGCGGCCACGGGTGGCGAGACCCAGTACTTC.

This clone showed up just once. The rearrangement links TRBV28 to TRBJ2-7; the D gene is possibly TRBD2 (6 bases). The germline V gene encodes CDR1 MDHEN and CDR2 SYDVKM. The CDR3 is made up of 13 amino acids. V gave up 5 bases and J gave up 5 bases, with 13 bases separating them. The CDR3 loop reads CASSQSRENEQYF. Written as DNA, the CDR3 is TGTGCCAGCAGTCAATCCCGGGAGAACGAGCAGTACTTC.

The chain couples TRBV29-1 to TRBJ2-5; TRBD1 matches at 10 bases. The CDR3 extends over 14 amino acids. J lost 4 bases, V lost 3 bases, and 5 bases had no gene match. Germline V CDR1 and CDR2: SQVTM, ANQGSEA. The CDR3 loop is CSVDMTGGRETQYF. CDR3 coding DNA: TGCAGCGTTGATATGACAGGGGGCCGAGAGACCCAGTACTTC.

This clone showed up just a few times. The V call is TRBV19, the J call TRBJ2-5; D ambiguous. V gave up 4 bases and J gave up 5 bases, with 11 bases separating them. Germline CDR1 LNHDA, CDR2 SQIVND (reference sequence). The length of the CDR3 is 13 residues. The CDR3 nucleotides are TGTGCCAGTAGTAAATCGAGCCCGGAGACCCAGTACTTC. As protein: CASSKSSPETQYF.

This chain joins TRBV5-1 and TRBJ2-1; 7 bases agree with TRBD2. Unmatched junction bases numbered 14, after V lost 3 bases and J lost 2 bases. The CDR3 has 18 residues. CDR1 SGHRS and CDR2 YFSETQ come from the germline V gene. CDR3 loop: CASSSTPSTSVPYNEQFF. The CDR3 nucleotides read TGCGCCAGCAGCTCGACCCCCTCCACTAGCGTACCCTACAATGAGCAGTTCTTC.

The chain couples TRBV29-1 to TRBJ2-6; D uncertain. The V gene's germline CDR1 is SQVTM and CDR2 ANQGSEA. V lost 5 bases and J 0 bases, leaving 8 bases between the germline ends. The CDR3 extends over 14 amino acids. CDR3: CSVQEASGANVLTF. DNA for the CDR3: TGCAGCGTTCAGGAAGCCTCTGGGGCCAACGTCCTGACTTTC.

The chain has TRBV5-1 and TRBJ2-1; 12 positions agree with TRBD2. Per the germline V gene, CDR1 is SGHRS and CDR2 is YFSETQ. Trimming took 0 bases from V and 7 from J; bases not matched to a gene: 2. The CDR3 extends over 15 amino acids. CDR3 region: CASSLELAGGNEQFF. The DNA for the CDR3 is TGCGCCAGCAGCTTGGAACTAGCGGGAGGAAATGAGCAGTTCTTC.

DNA for the CDR3: TGTGCCAGCAGCCAAGAACAGTCCTCTGGAAACACCATATATTTT. Translated: CASSQEQSSGNTIYF. The chain is built from TRBV3-1 (or the pseudogene TRBV3-2) and TRBJ1-3; no reliable D call. V shed 0 bases and J shed 0 bases, with 6 bases lying between them. The CDR3 loop spans 15 amino acids. Germline values: CDR1 LGHDT, CDR2 YNNKEL (reference sequence).

The V call is TRBV5-5, the J call TRBJ2-1; TRBD2 agrees at 10 bases. Unmatched junction bases numbered 7, after V lost 10 bases and J lost 9 bases. Germline CDR1 is SGHKS and CDR2 is YYEKEE (reference sequence). CDR3 length: 12 residues. The CDR3 nucleotides read TGTGCCGGATCTAGCGGGGGACTTGAGCAGTTCTTC. Residues: CAGSSGGLEQFF.

The V and J genes are TRBV7-6 and TRBJ1-1; D is possibly TRBD1 (6 bases). The germline CDR1 and CDR2 sequences are SGHVS and FNYEAQ. The CDR3 is 15 residues long. V lost 1 base and J 4 bases, leaving 13 bases between the germline ends. CDR3 sequence (DNA): TGTGCCAGCAGCTTAGGGACAGCAGGCCCCACTGAAGCTTTCTTT. It translates to CASSLGTAGPTEAFF.

CDR3 sequence (DNA): TGTGCCAGCAGCCTTGGACAGGGTCGCGGCTACACCTTC. Its translation: CASSLGQGRGYTF. This chain connects TRBV7-2 to TRBJ1-2, with 8 bases identical to TRBD1. CDR1 and CDR2 (germline): SGHTA, FQGNSA. With V trimmed by 5 bases and J by 8 bases, 7 bases remained unmatched. The CDR3 is made up of 13 amino acids.

This chain uses TRBV14 with TRBJ2-5; D is perhaps TRBD2 (6 bases). There are 13 residues in the CDR3. The germline V gene has CDR1 SGHDN and CDR2 FVKESK. The ends were cut back, 4 bases at V and 4 bases at J, with 10 bases in the middle. CDR3 nucleotides: TGTGCCAGCAGCCCCCCCGGGGGAGAGACCCAGTACTTC. As protein: CASSPPGGETQYF.

The chain employs TRBV6-2 or TRBV6-3 and TRBJ2-7, with 8 bases matching TRBD2. V dropped 6 bases and J dropped 5; count of bases not matched to a gene: 15. The CDR3 sequence is 16 residues long. The V gene's germline CDR1 is MNHEY and CDR2 SVGEGT. As DNA, the CDR3 is TGTGCCAGCAGCCGGGGGGGAGGGAACGAATTCCACGAGCAGTACTTC. Amino acids: CASSRGGGNEFHEQYF.

For this clone: The identical CDR3 is also encoded by other nucleotide sequences in the sample. The chain couples TRBV19 to TRBJ1-1, with D possibly TRBD1 on 6 matching bases. The V gene lost 5 bases and the J gene lost 5 bases, with 15 bases spanning the gap. Per germline, CDR1 LNHDA and CDR2 SQIVND (reference sequence). The CDR3 spans 14 residues. The CDR3 bases are TGTGCCAGTAGTCCCGCGGGGGGGCGTACTGAAGCTTTCTTT. Translation gives CASSPAGGRTEAFF.

Notes on this clone: Compared with germline, one end of the junction differs, possibly owing to a read error. This CDR3 is CASSSERGTGGNF. In DNA form, the CDR3 reads TGTGCCAGCAGCTCCGAGAGAGGGACAGGGGGTAATTTC. The chain uses TRBV7-9 and TRBJ2-7, with TRBD1 matching over 11 bases. Germline V gene lookup returns CDR1 SEHNR and CDR2 FQNEAQ (reference sequence). This CDR3 region has 13 residues.

V gene TRBV6-5 combines with J gene TRBJ2-1; 13 bases line up with TRBD2. The CDR3 runs to 15 residues. Trimming removed 6 bases from V and 15 bases from J; junction bases left unmatched: 14. Germline V lookup: CDR1 MNHEY, CDR2 SVGAGI. CDR3 in amino acids: CASSQPGTSGVETFF. In DNA form, the CDR3 reads TGTGCCAGCAGCCAACCCGGGACTAGCGGGGTAGAGACGTTCTTC.

The chain links TRBV7-9 to TRBJ2-7, with TRBD1 identical over 7 bases. The V segment lost 6 bases and the J segment 6 bases; nucleotides outside the gene matches: 5. This CDR3 has 12 amino acids. Germline values: CDR1 SEHNR, CDR2 FQNEAQ (reference sequence). The CDR3 nucleotides are TGTGCCAGCAGGATACAGGGGTCCGAGCAGTACTTC. Protein product: CASRIQGSEQYF.

Note on this clone: Distinct nucleotide sequences in the sample also encode this CDR3. The V call is TRBV5-4, the J call TRBJ2-5, with 10 nucleotides matching TRBD2. CDR1 and CDR2 (germline): SGHNT, YYREEE (reference sequence). CDR3 size: 14 residues. V lost 4 bases to trimming and J lost 2 bases; unmatched junction nucleotides: 2. CDR3 sequence (DNA): TGTGCCAGCAGCCTAGCGGGAGCACAAGAGACCCAGTACTTC. Translation: CASSLAGAQETQYF.

This clone is labeled medium-sized. The chain has TRBV19 and TRBJ2-2; 7 bases fit TRBD1. CDR1 and CDR2 (germline): LNHDA, SQIVND (reference sequence). The CDR3 totals 13 residues. V gave up 5 bases and J gave up 7 bases; unmatched junction bases: 4. Here the CDR3 DNA reads TGTGCCAGTAGTTTCGCAGGGGGCGGGGAGCTGTTTTTT. It translates to CASSFAGGGELFF.